This T cell receptor (beta chain) is drawn from a study of blood T cell repertoires in COVID-19. Study context: The United States, Italy and Spain supplied acute and convalescent COVID-19 samples. Nucleic acid was either cDNA or gDNA, and it came from T cells, B-cell-depleted T cells, or PBMCs.

In the original analysis: Amplified reference gene primers provided the basis for estimating nucleated cell counts. The data were produced by immunoSEQ multiplex PCR, yet TCRdb's version contains in-frame clones alone and is incomplete. The V and J calls and the clone size are those of that table, but D and trimming were determined from the DNA. Seen here are some 41,000 clones, roughly nine tenths observed once, and the top ten hold around 15%. J lost 5 bases, V lost 6 bases, and 3 bases had no gene match. This CDR3 has 12 residues. Looked up from germline, CDR1 is MDHEN and CDR2 is SYDVKM. The gene calls are TRBV28 and TRBJ1-1; 7 bases line up with TRBD1. This TCR came from a man aged 70 or older with active COVID-19. The source material was peripheral blood. The CDR3 region is CASRIQGTEAFF. The CDR3 nucleotides read TGTGCCAGCAGGATACAGGGGACTGAAGCTTTCTTT.